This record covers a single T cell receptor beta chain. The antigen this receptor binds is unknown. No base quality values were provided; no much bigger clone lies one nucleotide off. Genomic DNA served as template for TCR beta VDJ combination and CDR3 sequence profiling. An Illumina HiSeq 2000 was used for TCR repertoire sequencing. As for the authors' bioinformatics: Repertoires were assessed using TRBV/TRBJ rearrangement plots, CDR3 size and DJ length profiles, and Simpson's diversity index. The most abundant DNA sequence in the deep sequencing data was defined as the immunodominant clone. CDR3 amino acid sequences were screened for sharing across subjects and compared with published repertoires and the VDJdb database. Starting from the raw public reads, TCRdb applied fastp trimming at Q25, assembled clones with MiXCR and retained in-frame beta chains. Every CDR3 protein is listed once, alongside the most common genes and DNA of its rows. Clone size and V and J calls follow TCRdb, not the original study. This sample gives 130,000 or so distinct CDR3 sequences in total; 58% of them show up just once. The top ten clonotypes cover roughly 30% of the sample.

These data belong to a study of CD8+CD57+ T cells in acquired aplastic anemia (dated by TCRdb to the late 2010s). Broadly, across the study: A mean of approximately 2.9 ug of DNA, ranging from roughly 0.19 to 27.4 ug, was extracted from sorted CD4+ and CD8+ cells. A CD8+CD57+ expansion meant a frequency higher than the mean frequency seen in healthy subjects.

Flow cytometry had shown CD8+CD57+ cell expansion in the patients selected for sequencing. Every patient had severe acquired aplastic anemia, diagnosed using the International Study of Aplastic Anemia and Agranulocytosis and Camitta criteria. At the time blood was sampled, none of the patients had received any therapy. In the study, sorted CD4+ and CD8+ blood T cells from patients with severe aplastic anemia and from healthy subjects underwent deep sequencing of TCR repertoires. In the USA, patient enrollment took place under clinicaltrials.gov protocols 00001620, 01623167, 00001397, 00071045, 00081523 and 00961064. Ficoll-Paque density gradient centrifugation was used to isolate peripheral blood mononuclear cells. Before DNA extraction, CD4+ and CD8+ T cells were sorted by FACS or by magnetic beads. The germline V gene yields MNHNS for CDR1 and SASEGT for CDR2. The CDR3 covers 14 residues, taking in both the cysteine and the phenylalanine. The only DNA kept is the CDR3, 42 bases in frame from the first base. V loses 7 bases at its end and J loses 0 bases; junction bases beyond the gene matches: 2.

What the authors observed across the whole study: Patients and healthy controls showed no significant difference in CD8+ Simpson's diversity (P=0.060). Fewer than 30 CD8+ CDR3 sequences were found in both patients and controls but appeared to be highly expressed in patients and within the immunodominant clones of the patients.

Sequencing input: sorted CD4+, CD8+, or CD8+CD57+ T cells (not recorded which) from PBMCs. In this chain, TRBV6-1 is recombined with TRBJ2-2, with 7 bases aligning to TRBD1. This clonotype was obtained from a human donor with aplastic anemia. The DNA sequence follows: TGTGCCAGCATGAGGGGGCCGAACACCGGGGAGCTGTTTTTT. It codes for CASMRGPNTGELFF.